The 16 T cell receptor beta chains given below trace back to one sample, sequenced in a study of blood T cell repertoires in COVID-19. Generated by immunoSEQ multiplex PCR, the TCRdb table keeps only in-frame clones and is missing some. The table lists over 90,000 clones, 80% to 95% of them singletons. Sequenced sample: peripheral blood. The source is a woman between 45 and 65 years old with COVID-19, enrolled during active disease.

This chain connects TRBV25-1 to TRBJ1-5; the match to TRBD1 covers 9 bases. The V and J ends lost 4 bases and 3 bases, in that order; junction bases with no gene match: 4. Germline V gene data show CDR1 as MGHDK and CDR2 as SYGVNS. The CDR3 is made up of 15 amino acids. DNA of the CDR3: TGTGCCAGCAGTGCCGAACAGGGGGCCAATCAGCCCCAGCATTTT. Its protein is CASSAEQGANQPQHF. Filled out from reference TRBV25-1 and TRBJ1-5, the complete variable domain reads EADIYQTPRYLVIGTGKKITLECSQTMGHDKMYWYQQDPGMELHLIHYSYGVNSTEKGDLSSESTVSRIRTEHFPLTLESARPSHTSQYLCASSAEQGANQPQHFGDGTRLSIL.

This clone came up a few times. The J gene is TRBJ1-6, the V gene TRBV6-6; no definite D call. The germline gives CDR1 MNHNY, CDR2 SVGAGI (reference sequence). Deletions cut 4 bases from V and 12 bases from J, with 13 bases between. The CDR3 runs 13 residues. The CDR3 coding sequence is TGTGCCAGCAGTTCGACCACTCGGGAACCCCTCCACTTT. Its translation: CASSSTTREPLHF.

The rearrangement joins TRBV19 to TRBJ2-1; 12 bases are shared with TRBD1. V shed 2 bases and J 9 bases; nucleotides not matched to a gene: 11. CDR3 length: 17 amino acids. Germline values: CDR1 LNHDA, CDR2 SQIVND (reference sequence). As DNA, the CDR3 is TGTGCCAGTAGTATATCAGAAGGTGGGACAGGGGGCGGTGAGCAGTTCTTC. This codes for CASSISEGGTGGGEQFF. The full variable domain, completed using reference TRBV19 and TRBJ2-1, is DGGITQSPKYLFRKEGQNVTLSCEQNLNHDAMYWYRQDPGQGLRLIYYSQIVNDFQKGDIAEGYSVSREKKESFPLTVTSAQKNPTAFYLCASSISEGGTGGGEQFFGPGTRLTVL.

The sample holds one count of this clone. The CDR3 spells CASSLGALRVDEKLFF. The CDR3 DNA is TGTGCCAGCAGCCTTGGGGCACTTCGGGTTGATGAAAAACTGTTTTTT. This chain uses TRBV5-5 with TRBJ1-4, with D tentatively TRBD1 (5 bases). Per germline, CDR1 SGHKS and CDR2 YYEKEE (reference sequence). This CDR3 is 16 amino acids long. V was shortened by 4 bases and J by 6 bases, with 19 bases between the two germline ends.

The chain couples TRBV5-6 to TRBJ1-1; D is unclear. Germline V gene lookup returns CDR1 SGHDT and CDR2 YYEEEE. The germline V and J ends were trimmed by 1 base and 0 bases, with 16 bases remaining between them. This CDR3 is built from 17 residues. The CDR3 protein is CASSLKTNLFMNTEAFF. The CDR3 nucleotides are TGTGCCAGCAGCTTGAAGACAAATCTTTTTATGAACACTGAAGCTTTCTTT.

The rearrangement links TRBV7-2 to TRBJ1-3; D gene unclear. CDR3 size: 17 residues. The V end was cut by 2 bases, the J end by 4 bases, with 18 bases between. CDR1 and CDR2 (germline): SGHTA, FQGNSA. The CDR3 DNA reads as TGTGCCAGCAGCTTAACCCCCGTCCCAACGAGCGGAAACACCATATATTTT. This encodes CASSLTPVPTSGNTIYF. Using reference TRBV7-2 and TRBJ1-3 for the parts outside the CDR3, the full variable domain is GAGVSQSPSNKVTEKGKDVELRCDPISGHTALYWYRQSLGQGLEFLIYFQGNSAPDKSGLPSDRFSAERTGGSVSTLTIQRTQQEDSAVYLCASSLTPVPTSGNTIYFGEGSWLTVV.

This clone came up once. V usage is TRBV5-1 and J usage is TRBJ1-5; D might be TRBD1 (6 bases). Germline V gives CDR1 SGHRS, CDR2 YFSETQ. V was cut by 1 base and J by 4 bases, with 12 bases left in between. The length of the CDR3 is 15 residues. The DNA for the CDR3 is TGCGCCAGCAGCTTGATCCCAGGGGAGAATCAGCCCCAGCATTTT. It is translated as CASSLIPGENQPQHF.

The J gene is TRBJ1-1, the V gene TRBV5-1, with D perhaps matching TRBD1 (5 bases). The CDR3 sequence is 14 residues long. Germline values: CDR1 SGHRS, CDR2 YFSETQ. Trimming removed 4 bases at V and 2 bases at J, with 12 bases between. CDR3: CASSPTAPNTEAFF. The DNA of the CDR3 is TGCGCCAGCAGCCCGACAGCACCTAACACTGAAGCTTTCTTT.

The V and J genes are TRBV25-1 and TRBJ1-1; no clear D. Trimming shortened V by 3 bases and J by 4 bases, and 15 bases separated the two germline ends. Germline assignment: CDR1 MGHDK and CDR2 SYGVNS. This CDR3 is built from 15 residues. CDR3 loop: CASSDPGRGSTEAFF. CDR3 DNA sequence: TGTGCCAGCAGTGATCCGGGCCGAGGGAGCACTGAAGCTTTCTTT.

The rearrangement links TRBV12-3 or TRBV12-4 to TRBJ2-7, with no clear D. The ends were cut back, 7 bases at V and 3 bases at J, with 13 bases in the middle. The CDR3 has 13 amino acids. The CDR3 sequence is CASTDSLRYEQYF. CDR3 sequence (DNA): TGTGCCAGCACCGATAGCCTACGCTACGAGCAGTACTTC.

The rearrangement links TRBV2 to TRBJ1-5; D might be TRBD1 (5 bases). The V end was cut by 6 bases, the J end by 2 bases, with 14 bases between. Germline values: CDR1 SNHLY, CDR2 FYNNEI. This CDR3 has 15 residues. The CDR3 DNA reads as TGTGCCAGCAGCCGGCAGGGTCTTGGCAATCAGCCCCAGCATTTT. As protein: CASSRQGLGNQPQHF.

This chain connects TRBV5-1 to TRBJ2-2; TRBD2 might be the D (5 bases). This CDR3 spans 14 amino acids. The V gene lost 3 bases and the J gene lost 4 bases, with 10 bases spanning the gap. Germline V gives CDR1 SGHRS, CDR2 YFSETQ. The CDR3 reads CASSSGESTGELFF. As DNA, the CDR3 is TGCGCCAGCAGCTCCGGGGAATCCACCGGGGAGCTGTTTTTT. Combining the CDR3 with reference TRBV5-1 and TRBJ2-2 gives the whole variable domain KAGVTQTPRYLIKTRGQQVTLSCSPISGHRSVSWYQQTPGQGLQFLFEYFSETQRNKGNFPGRFSGRQFSNSRSEMNVSTLELGDSALYLCASSSGESTGELFFGEGSRLTVL.

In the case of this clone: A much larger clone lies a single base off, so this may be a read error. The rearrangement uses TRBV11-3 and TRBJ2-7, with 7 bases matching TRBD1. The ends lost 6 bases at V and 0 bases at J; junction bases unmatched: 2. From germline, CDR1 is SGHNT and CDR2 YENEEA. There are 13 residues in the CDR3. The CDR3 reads CASSGDSSYEQYF. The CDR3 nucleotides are TGTGCCAGCAGTGGGGACAGCTCCTACGAGCAGTACTTC. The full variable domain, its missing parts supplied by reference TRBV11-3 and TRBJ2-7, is EAGVVQSPRYKIIEKKQPVAFWCNPISGHNTLYWYLQNLGQGPELLIRYENEEAVDDSQLPKDRFSAERLKGVDSTLKIQPAELGDSAVYLCASSGDSSYEQYFGPGTRLTVT.

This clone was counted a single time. CDR3 sequence: CASSVGQFNTEAFF. The CDR3 region has the DNA TGTGCCAGCAGCGTAGGTCAGTTTAACACTGAAGCTTTCTTT. The chain is built from TRBV9 and TRBJ1-1; no clear D gene. Trimming left V 0 bases short and J 2 bases short, with 8 bases between. CDR1 is SGDLS and CDR2 is YYNGEE in the germline V gene. CDR3 length equals 14 residues.

This CDR3 reads CASSLEAGGTRETQYF. Here the CDR3 DNA reads TGCGCCAGCAGCTTGGAAGCGGGGGGAACCAGAGAGACCCAGTACTTC. The chain recombines TRBV5-1 with TRBJ2-5; TRBD2 matches at 9 bases. The V gene end was trimmed by 0 bases and the J gene end by 4 bases; junction bases not matched to a gene: 7. Germline V gives CDR1 SGHRS, CDR2 YFSETQ. CDR3 length: 16 amino acids.

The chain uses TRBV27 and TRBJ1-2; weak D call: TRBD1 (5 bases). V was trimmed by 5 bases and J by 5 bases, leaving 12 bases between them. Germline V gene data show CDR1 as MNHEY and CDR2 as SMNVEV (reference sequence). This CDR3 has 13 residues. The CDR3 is CASSGGAGYGYTF. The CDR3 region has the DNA TGTGCCAGCAGTGGAGGGGCAGGGTATGGCTACACCTTC.